The next 8 T cell receptor beta chains were all read from a single sample in a study of OX40 agonist ivuxolimab in advanced cancers. Some clones are missing from TCRdb's copy, which holds only in-frame ones; the method was immunoSEQ multiplex PCR. The sample has some 98,000 clones, more than 85% seen once. The specimen was CD4+ or CD8+ T cells sorted from blood, collected in a trial of the OX40 agonist ivuxolimab. The receptor source for this set is an adult with an advanced solid tumor such as melanoma, head and neck, liver or kidney cancer.

The chain links TRBV5-4 to TRBJ2-1, with D maybe TRBD2 (6 bases). The germline V gene has CDR1 SGHNT and CDR2 YYREEE (reference sequence). The CDR3 has 13 amino acids. Trimming pared 4 bases from V and 6 bases from J, leaving 11 bases between. The CDR3: CASSTTRANEQFF. The CDR3 DNA reads TGTGCCAGCAGCACGACTAGGGCCAATGAGCAGTTCTTC.

This clone was counted between two and nine times. The V gene is TRBV19, the J gene TRBJ2-5; D is possibly TRBD2 (6 bases). Trimming removed 5 bases from V and 5 bases from J, with 12 bases in between. CDR3 length equals 13 residues. Germline CDR1 is LNHDA and CDR2 is SQIVND (reference sequence). The CDR3 reads CASSSGSTETQYF. The CDR3 DNA reads TGTGCCAGTAGTTCCGGGAGTACGGAGACCCAGTACTTC. Looking up the rest from reference TRBV19 and TRBJ2-5 gives the full variable domain: DGGITQSPKYLFRKEGQNVTLSCEQNLNHDAMYWYRQDPGQGLRLIYYSQIVNDFQKGDIAEGYSVSREKKESFPLTVTSAQKNPTAFYLCASSSGSTETQYFGPGTRLLVL.

Written as DNA, the CDR3 is TGTGCCAGCAGGAAAGGCACAGATACGCAGTATTTT. This sequence encodes CASRKGTDTQYF. The chain couples TRBV6-5 to TRBJ2-3; D remains ambiguous. This CDR3 has 12 amino acids. V lost 6 bases and J lost 1, with 5 bases in between. Germline V gives CDR1 MNHEY, CDR2 SVGAGI.

This rearrangement joins TRBV6-6 to TRBJ2-5; 7 nucleotides agree with TRBD2. From germline, CDR1 is MNHNY and CDR2 SVGAGI (reference sequence). V lost 6 bases and J lost 5; bases outside the gene matches: 12. The CDR3 loop spans 15 amino acids. As DNA, the CDR3 is TGTGCCAGCAGCTCCGGACTAGTTTATGCGGAGACCCAGTACTTC. Its protein is CASSSGLVYAETQYF.

This clone occurred once. The chain links TRBV6-5 to TRBJ2-3, with 8 bases identical to TRBD1. V shed 6 bases and J 4 bases; nucleotides not matched to a gene: 3. The CDR3 has 13 amino acids. Germline V lookup: CDR1 MNHEY, CDR2 SVGAGI. The CDR3 DNA reads TGTGCCAGCAGCCAACAGGGGGCAGATACGCAGTATTTT. Residues: CASSQQGADTQYF.

This rearrangement joins TRBV19 to TRBJ2-2; D unclear. V gave up 4 bases and J gave up 6 bases, with 9 bases separating them. Looked up from germline, CDR1 is LNHDA and CDR2 is SQIVND (reference sequence). This CDR3 is 13 amino acids long. The CDR3 spells CASSKEGSGELFF. CDR3 sequence (DNA): TGTGCCAGTAGTAAAGAAGGGTCCGGGGAGCTGTTTTTT.

The rearrangement joins TRBV9 to TRBJ2-7, with TRBD2 identical over 15 bases. Germline values: CDR1 SGDLS, CDR2 YYNGEE. The CDR3 extends over 15 amino acids. With V trimmed by 3 bases and J by 6 bases, 4 bases remained unmatched. CDR3 sequence reads: CASSAEGLAGGEQYF. The CDR3 coding sequence is TGTGCCAGCAGCGCAGAGGGACTAGCGGGAGGCGAGCAGTACTTC.

This clone showed up just once. The J gene is TRBJ1-2, the V gene TRBV7-2; D remains unclear. CDR1 and CDR2 (germline): SGHTA, FQGNSA. The length of the CDR3 is 13 residues. V lost 5 bases and J lost 1, with 8 bases in between. In DNA, the CDR3 is TGTGCCAGCAGCCCCCCGGGTAACTATGGCTACACCTTC. Its translation is CASSPPGNYGYTF.